This T cell receptor beta chain is drawn from a study of cytomegalovirus exposure and HLA in healthy donors. Findings and limits, study-wide: Generally TCR sequences proved uncommon, though certain public TCRs appeared in numerous donors. In an earlier analysis, most TCR beta V segments were productive about 87% or about 30% of the time.

Comments on this clone: The antigen remains undetermined.

The CDR3 covers 15 residues. Trimming took 4 bases from V and 10 from J; bases not matched to a gene: 9. Germline assignment: CDR1 SGHRS and CDR2 YFSETQ. With 60 Vbeta and 13 Jbeta primers, the PCR was carried out. Clones were read by immunoSEQ multiplex PCR, and TCRdb kept only the in-frame ones, dropping some. The sample holds fewer than 140,000 clones, around 76% seen once. The sequence was obtained from a woman aged 45-65 years in good health and CMV-seropositive. The chain has TRBV5-1 and TRBJ1-6; 9 bases line up with TRBD1. Sequencing was carried out using PBMCs. CDR3 region: CASSKGQGNRSPLHF. The CDR3 DNA reads as TGCGCCAGCAGCAAAGGACAGGGGAATCGCTCACCCCTCCACTTT.